Listed below are T cell receptor beta chains from one sample, sequenced in a study of cytomegalovirus exposure and HLA in healthy donors. Sequencing used immunoSEQ multiplex PCR; TCRdb keeps in-frame clones, though not all of them. The table has 130,000 to 150,000 clones, about three fifths seen once. The material sequenced was PBMCs. These receptors originate from a woman aged 25 to 39 in good health and CMV-seropositive. The CDR3 runs from the conserved cysteine through the conserved F or W. D genes are given only for firm matches.

j_call v_call d_call cdr3_aa
TRBJ1-1 TRBV19 . CASSTRQENTEAFF
TRBJ2-7 TRBV5-6 . CASSPRLGSSYEQYF
TRBJ2-6 TRBV4-1 . CASSPREQTYLSGANVLTF
TRBJ2-6 TRBV19 TRBD1 CATEDRGGANVLTF
TRBJ2-5 TRBV18 TRBD1 CASSPVSGGETQYF
TRBJ2-7 TRBV5-1 . CASSLVPGSSYEQYF
TRBJ2-7 TRBV19 . CASSITTTYEQYF
TRBJ1-3 TRBV11-3 TRBD1 CASSFLTGTGNTIYF
TRBJ1-3 TRBV5-1 . CASSLGSDTIYF
TRBJ2-2 TRBV2 TRBD2 CASIRGGNTGELFF
TRBJ2-7 TRBV7-6 TRBD1 CASSSTIPGQGNYEQYF
TRBJ2-7 TRBV29-1 TRBD1 CSVEGFKVGDNRGYEQYF
TRBJ1-1 TRBV7-3 . CASSPYLGTEAFF
TRBJ1-2 TRBV7-9 . CASSLRQVDRYTF
TRBJ2-6 TRBV10-2 . CASRDPGGNSGANVLTF
TRBJ2-5 TRBV29-1 . CSVGGLQETQYF
TRBJ1-4 TRBV23-1 TRBD1 CASSPPGTVVATNEKLFF
TRBJ2-3 TRBV5-1 . CASSSSRGWNTQYF